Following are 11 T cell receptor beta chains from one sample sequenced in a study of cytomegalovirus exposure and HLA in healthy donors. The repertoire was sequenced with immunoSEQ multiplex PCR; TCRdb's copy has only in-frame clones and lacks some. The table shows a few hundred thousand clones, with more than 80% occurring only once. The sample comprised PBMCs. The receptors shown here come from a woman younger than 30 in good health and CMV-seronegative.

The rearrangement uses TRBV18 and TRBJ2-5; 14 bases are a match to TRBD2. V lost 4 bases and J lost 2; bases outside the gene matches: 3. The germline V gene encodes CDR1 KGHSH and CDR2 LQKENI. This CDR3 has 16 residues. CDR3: CASSQGLAGDQETQYF. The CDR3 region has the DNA TGTGCCAGCTCACAGGGACTAGCGGGGGATCAAGAGACCCAGTACTTC.

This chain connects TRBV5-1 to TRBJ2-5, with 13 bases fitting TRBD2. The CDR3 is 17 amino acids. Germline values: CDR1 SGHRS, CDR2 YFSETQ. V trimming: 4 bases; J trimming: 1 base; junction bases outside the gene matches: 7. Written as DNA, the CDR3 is TGCGCCAGCAGCCAGGGACTAGCGGGGCTCATCCAAGAGACCCAGTACTTC. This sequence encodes CASSQGLAGLIQETQYF.

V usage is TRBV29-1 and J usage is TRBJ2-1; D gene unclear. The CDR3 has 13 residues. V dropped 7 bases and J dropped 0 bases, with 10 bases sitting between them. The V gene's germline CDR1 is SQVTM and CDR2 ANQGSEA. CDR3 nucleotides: TGCAGCGCCTACCCGAGCTCCTACAATGAGCAGTTCTTC. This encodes CSAYPSSYNEQFF.

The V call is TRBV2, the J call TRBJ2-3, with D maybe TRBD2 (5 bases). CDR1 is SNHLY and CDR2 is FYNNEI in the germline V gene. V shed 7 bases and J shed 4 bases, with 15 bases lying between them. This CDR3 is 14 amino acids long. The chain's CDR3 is CASKKLVSPDTQYF. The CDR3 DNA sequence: TGTGCCAGCAAAAAACTAGTCAGTCCAGATACGCAGTATTTT.

The CDR3 sequence is CAIKDREITGELFF. CDR3 in DNA: TGTGCCATAAAGGACAGGGAGATCACCGGGGAGCTGTTTTTT. The chain couples TRBV10-3 to TRBJ2-2; 8 bases align to TRBD1. CDR1 is ENHRY and CDR2 is SYGVKD in the germline V gene. This CDR3 region has 14 residues. V lost 9 bases and J lost 4; bases outside the gene matches: 7.

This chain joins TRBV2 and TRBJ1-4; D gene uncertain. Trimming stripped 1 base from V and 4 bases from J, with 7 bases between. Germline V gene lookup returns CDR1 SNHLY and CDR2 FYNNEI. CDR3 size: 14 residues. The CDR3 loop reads CASSEGPLNEKLFF. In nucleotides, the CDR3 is TGTGCCAGCAGTGAAGGGCCGCTTAATGAAAAACTGTTTTTT.

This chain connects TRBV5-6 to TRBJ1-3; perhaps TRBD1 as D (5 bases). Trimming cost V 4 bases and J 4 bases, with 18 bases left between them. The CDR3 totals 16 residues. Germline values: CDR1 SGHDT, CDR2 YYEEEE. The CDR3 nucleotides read TGTGCCAGCAGCCTCCCGCCGGGGACTTACGGAAACACCATATATTTT. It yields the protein CASSLPPGTYGNTIYF.

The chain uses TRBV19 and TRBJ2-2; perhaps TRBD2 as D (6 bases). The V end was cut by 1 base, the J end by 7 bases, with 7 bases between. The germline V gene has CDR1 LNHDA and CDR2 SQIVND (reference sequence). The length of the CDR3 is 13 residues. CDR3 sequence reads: CASSIAGDGELFF. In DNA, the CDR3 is TGTGCCAGTAGTATAGCGGGGGACGGGGAGCTGTTTTTT. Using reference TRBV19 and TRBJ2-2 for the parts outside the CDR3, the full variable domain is DGGITQSPKYLFRKEGQNVTLSCEQNLNHDAMYWYRQDPGQGLRLIYYSQIVNDFQKGDIAEGYSVSREKKESFPLTVTSAQKNPTAFYLCASSIAGDGELFFGEGSRLTVL.

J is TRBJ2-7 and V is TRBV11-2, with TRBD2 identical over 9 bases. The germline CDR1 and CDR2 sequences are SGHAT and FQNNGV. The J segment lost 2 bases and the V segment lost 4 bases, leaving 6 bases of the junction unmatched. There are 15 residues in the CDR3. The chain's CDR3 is CASSSCGLAPYEQYF. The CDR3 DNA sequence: TGTGCCAGCAGCTCCTGCGGACTAGCGCCCTACGAGCAGTACTTC.

The CDR3 nucleotides read TGCAGCGCCCGTTTCAATCAGCCCCAGCATTTT. Protein sequence: CSARFNQPQHF. This chain joins TRBV29-1 and TRBJ1-5, with D hard to call. Trimming shortened V by 7 bases and J by 3 bases, and 7 bases separated the two germline ends. There are 11 residues in the CDR3. Germline values: CDR1 SQVTM, CDR2 ANQGSEA. The variable domain in full, with the rest retrieved from reference TRBV29-1 and TRBJ1-5, is SAVISQKPSRDICQRGTSLTIQCQVDSQVTMMFWYRQQPGQSLTLIATANQGSEATYESGFVIDKFPISRPNLTFSTLTVSNMSPEDSSIYLCSARFNQPQHFGDGTRLSIL.

This CDR3 is CASSYSGGTGHYGYTF. CDR3 bases: TGTGCCAGCAGTTACTCTGGCGGGACAGGACACTATGGCTACACCTTC. The chain recombines TRBV6-5 with TRBJ1-2, with 8 bases matching TRBD1. In germline, CDR1 is MNHEY, CDR2 SVGAGI. The CDR3 length is 16 residues. V shed 0 bases, J shed 3 bases, and the junction held 6 bases outside the gene matches.